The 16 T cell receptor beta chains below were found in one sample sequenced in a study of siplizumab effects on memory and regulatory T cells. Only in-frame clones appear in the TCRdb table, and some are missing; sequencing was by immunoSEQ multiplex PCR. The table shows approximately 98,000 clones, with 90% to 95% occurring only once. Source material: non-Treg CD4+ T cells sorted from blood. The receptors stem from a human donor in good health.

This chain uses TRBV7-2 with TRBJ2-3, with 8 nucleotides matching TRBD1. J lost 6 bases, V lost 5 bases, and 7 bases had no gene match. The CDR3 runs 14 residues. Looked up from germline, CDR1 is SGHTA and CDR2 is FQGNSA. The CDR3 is CASSTRTGRDTQYF. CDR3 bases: TGTGCCAGCAGCACAAGGACAGGGAGGGATACGCAGTATTTT.

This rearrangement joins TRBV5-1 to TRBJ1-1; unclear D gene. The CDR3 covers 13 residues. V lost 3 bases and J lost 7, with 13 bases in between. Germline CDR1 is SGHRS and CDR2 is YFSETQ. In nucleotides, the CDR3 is TGCGCCAGCAGCTCTCATGATAAAAGTGAAGCTTTCTTT. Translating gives CASSSHDKSEAFF.

The chain's CDR3 is CASRGLNNQPQHF. CDR3 coding DNA: TGTGCCAGTAGGGGACTGAACAATCAGCCCCAGCATTTT. V gene TRBV19 combines with J gene TRBJ1-5, with D tentatively TRBD1 (5 bases). Trimming shortened V by 6 bases and J by 3 bases, and 9 bases separated the two germline ends. Germline V gene sequence: CDR1 LNHDA, CDR2 SQIVND (reference sequence). This CDR3 is 13 amino acids long. Variable domain in full (rest from reference TRBV19 and TRBJ1-5): DGGITQSPKYLFRKEGQNVTLSCEQNLNHDAMYWYRQDPGQGLRLIYYSQIVNDFQKGDIAEGYSVSREKKESFPLTVTSAQKNPTAFYLCASRGLNNQPQHFGDGTRLSIL.

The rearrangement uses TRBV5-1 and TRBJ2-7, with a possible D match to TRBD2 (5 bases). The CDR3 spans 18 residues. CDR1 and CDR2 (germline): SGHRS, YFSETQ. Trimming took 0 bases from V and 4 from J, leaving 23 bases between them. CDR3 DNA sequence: TGCGCCAGCAGCTTGGCCCACCAACTTCGGGGTCGGTGGTACGAGCAGTACTTC. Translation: CASSLAHQLRGRWYEQYF. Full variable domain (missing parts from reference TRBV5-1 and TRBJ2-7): KAGVTQTPRYLIKTRGQQVTLSCSPISGHRSVSWYQQTPGQGLQFLFEYFSETQRNKGNFPGRFSGRQFSNSRSEMNVSTLELGDSALYLCASSLAHQLRGRWYEQYFGPGTRLTVT.

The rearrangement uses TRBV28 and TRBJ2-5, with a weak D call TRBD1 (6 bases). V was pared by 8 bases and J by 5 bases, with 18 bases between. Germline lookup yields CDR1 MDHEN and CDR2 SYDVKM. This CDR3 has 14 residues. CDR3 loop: CASFEGARGETQYF. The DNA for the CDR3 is TGTGCCAGCTTTGAAGGGGCTAGGGGGGAGACCCAGTACTTC. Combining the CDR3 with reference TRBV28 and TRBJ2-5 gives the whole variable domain DVKVTQSSRYLVKRTGEKVFLECVQDMDHENMFWYRQDPGLGLRLIYFSYDVKMKEKGDIPEGYSVSREKKERFSLILESASTNQTSMYLCASFEGARGETQYFGPGTRLLVL.

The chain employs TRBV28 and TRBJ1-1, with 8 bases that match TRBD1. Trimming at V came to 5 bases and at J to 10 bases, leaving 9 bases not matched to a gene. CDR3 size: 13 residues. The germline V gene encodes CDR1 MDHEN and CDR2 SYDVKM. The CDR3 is CASSPRTGFGAFF. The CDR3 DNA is TGTGCCAGCAGTCCCCGGACAGGGTTCGGAGCTTTCTTT.

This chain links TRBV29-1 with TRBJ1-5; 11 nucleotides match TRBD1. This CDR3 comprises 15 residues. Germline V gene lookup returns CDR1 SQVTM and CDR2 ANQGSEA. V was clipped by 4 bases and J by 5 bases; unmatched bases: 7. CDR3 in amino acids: CSVAVGQGGDQPQHF. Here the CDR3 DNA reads TGCAGCGTTGCGGTGGGACAGGGGGGAGATCAGCCCCAGCATTTT.

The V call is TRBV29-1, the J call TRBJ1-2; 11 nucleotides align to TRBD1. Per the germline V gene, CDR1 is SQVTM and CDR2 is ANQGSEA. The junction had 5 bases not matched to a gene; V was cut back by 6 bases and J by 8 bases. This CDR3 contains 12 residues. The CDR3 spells CSVGQGARGYTF. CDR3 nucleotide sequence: TGCAGCGTAGGACAGGGGGCAAGGGGCTACACCTTC.

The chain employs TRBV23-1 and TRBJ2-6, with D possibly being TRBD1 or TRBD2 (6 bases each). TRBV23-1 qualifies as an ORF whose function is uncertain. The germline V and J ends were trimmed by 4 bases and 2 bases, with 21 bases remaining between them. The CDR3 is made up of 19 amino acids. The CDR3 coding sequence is TGCGCCAGCAGTCGCCCCGTTGAGGGGGGCGCCGCTGGGGCCAACGTCCTGACTTTC. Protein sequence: CASSRPVEGGAAGANVLTF.

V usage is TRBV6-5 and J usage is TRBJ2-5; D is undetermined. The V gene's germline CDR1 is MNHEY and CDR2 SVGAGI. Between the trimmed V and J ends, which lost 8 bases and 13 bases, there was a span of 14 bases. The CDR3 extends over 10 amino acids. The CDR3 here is CASGSNRRYF. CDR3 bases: TGTGCCAGCGGTTCGAACCGTCGGTACTTC.

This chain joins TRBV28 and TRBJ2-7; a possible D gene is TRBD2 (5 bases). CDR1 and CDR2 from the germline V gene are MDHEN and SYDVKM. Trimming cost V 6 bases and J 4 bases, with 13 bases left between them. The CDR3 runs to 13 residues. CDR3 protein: CASRVTRSYEQYF. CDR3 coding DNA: TGTGCCAGCAGGGTTACTAGGAGTTACGAGCAGTACTTC.

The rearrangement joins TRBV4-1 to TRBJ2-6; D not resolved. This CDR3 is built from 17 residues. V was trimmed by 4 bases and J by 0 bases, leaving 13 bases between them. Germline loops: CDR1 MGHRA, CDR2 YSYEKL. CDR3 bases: TGCGCCAGCAGCCTTAGAGGAGAGCTCTCTGGGGCCAACGTCCTGACTTTC. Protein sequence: CASSLRGELSGANVLTF.

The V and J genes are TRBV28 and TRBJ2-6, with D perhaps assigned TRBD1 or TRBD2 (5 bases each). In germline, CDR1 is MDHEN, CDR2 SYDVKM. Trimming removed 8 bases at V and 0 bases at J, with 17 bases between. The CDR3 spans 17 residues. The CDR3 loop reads CASGIASGASGANVLTF. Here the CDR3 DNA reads TGTGCCAGCGGGATCGCATCCGGGGCCTCTGGGGCCAACGTCCTGACTTTC. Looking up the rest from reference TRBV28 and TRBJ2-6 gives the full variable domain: DVKVTQSSRYLVKRTGEKVFLECVQDMDHENMFWYRQDPGLGLRLIYFSYDVKMKEKGDIPEGYSVSREKKERFSLILESASTNQTSMYLCASGIASGASGANVLTFGAGSRLTVL.

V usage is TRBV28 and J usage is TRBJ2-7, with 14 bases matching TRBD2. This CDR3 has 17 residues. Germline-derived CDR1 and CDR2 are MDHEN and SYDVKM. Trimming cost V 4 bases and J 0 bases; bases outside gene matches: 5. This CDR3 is CASSSGLAGAISYEQYF. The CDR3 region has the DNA TGTGCCAGCAGTTCGGGACTAGCGGGAGCGATCTCCTACGAGCAGTACTTC.

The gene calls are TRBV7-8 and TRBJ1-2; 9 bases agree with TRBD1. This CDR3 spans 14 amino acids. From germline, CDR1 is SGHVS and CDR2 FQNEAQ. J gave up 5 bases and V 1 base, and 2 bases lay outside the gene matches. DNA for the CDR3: TGTGCCAGCAGCTTAGACAGGGGGCCGTATGGCTACACCTTC. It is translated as CASSLDRGPYGYTF. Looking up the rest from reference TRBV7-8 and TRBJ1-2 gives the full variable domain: GAGVSQSPRYKVAKRGQDVALRCDPISGHVSLFWYQQALGQGPEFLTYFQNEAQLDKSGLPSDRFFAERPEGSVSTLKIQRTQQEDSAVYLCASSLDRGPYGYTFGSGTRLTVV.

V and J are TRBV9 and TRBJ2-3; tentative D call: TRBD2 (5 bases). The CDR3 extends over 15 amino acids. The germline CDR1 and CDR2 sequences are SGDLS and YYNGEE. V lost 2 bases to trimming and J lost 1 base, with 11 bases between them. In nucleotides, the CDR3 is TGTGCCAGCAGCGTGAGATTAGCGCGCACAGATACGCAGTATTTT. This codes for CASSVRLARTDTQYF.